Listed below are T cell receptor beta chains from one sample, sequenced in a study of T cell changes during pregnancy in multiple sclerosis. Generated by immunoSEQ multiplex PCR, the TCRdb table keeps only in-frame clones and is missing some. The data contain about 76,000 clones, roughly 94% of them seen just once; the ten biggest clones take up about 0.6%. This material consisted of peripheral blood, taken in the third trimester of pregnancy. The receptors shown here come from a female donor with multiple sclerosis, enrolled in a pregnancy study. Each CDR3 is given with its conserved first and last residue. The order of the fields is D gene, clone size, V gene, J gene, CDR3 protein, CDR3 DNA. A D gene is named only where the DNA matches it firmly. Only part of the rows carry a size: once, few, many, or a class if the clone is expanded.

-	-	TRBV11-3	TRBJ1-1	CASSLGSLTEAFF	TGTGCCAGCAGCTTAGGGAGCCTCACTGAAGCTTTCTTT
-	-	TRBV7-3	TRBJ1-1	CASSLMRETEAFF	TGTGCCAGCAGCTTAATGCGGGAAACTGAAGCTTTCTTT
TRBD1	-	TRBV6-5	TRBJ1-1	CASSYPGTGEAFF	TGTGCCAGCAGTTACCCCGGGACAGGGGAAGCTTTCTTT
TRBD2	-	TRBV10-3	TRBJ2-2	CAISEQRGGNTGELFF	TGTGCCATCAGTGAGCAGCGGGGGGGCAACACCGGGGAGCTGTTTTTT
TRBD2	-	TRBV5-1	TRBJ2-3	CASSLELAGPDTQYF	TGCGCCAGCAGCTTGGAACTAGCGGGCCCAGATACGCAGTATTTT
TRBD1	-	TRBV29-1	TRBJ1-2	CSVGSNRGSTF	TGCAGCGTTGGCTCTAACAGGGGGTCCACCTTC
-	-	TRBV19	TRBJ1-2	CASIRQRSPPGFYGYTF	TGTGCCAGTATACGGCAGCGATCCCCACCCGGGTTTTATGGCTACACCTTC
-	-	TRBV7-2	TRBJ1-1	CASSFRAGSTEAFF	TGTGCCAGCAGCTTCCGGGCGGGAAGCACTGAAGCTTTCTTT
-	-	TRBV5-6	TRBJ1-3	CASSLTGGADTIYF	TGTGCCAGCAGCTTGACGGGTGGAGCAGACACCATATATTTT
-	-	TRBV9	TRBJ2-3	CASSVAGGLTDTQYF	TGTGCCAGCAGCGTAGCGGGGGGCCTCACAGATACGCAGTATTTT
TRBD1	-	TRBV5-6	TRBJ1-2	CASSLYEGATNYGYTF	TGTGCCAGCAGCTTGTATGAGGGGGCAACTAACTATGGCTACACCTTC
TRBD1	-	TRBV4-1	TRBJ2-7	CASSQEGTGLLYEQYF	TGCGCCAGCAGCCAAGAAGGGACAGGTTTGTTATACGAGCAGTACTTC
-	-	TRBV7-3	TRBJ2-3	CASSLKRSADTQYF	TGTGCCAGCAGCTTAAAAAGGAGTGCAGATACGCAGTATTTT
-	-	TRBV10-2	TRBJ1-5	CASSQSSYSNQPQHF	TGCGCCAGCAGCCAAAGTAGCTATAGCAATCAGCCCCAGCATTTT
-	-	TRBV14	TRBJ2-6	CASSSQTGYPGANVLTF	TGTGCCAGCAGCTCGCAGACAGGATACCCTGGGGCCAACGTCCTGACTTTC
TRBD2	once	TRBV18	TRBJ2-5	CASSPPSGGAEGTQYF	TGTGCCAGCTCACCTCCTAGCGGGGGGGCGGAAGGGACCCAGTACTTC
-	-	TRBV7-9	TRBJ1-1	CASSPISLPRDMNTEAFF	TGTGCCAGCAGTCCGATTTCATTGCCGAGGGACATGAACACTGAAGCTTTCTTT
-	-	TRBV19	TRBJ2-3	CASRLQGTDTQYF	TGTGCCAGTAGATTACAGGGAACAGATACGCAGTATTTT
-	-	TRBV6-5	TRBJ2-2	CATTTATGELFF	TGTGCCACCACGACAGCCACCGGGGAGCTGTTTTTT
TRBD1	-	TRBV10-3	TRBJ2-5	CAISGQGPQETQYF	TGTGCCATCTCGGGACAGGGGCCCCAAGAGACCCAGTACTTC
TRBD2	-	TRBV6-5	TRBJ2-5	CASSYPGLAGQETQYF	TGTGCCAGCAGTTACCCCGGACTAGCGGGGCAAGAGACCCAGTACTTC
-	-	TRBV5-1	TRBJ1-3	CASSEASSGNTIYF	TGCGCCAGCAGTGAAGCGAGCTCTGGAAACACCATATATTTT
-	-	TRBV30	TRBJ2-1	CAWSVPGEGSYNEQFF	TGTGCCTGGAGTGTCCCAGGGGAAGGGTCCTACAATGAGCAGTTCTTC
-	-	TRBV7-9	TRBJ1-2	CASSQAQGAIPNYGYTF	TGTGCCAGCAGCCAGGCACAGGGAGCTATCCCTAACTATGGCTACACCTTC
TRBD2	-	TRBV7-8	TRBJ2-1	CASSLATSGGATYEQFF	TGTGCCAGCAGCTTAGCGACTAGCGGGGGGGCAACGTATGAGCAGTTCTTC
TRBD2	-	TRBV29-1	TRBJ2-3	CSVGGGKGSTDTQYF	TGCAGCGTTGGGGGGGGAAAGGGAAGCACAGATACGCAGTATTTT
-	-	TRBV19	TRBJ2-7	CATHYDFEQYF	TGTGCCACACACTACGATTTCGAGCAGTACTTC
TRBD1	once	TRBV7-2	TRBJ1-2	CASILGQGTFSYGYTF	TGTGCCAGCATCTTAGGACAGGGGACTTTTAGCTATGGCTACACCTTC
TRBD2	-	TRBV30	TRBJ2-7	CACGLGLDEQYF	TGTGCCTGTGGACTAGGACTAGACGAGCAGTACTTC
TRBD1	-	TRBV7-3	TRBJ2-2	CASSPQTGNAGELFF	TGTGCCAGCAGCCCCCAGACAGGGAACGCCGGGGAGCTGTTTTTT
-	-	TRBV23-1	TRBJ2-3	CASSLPSVANTDTQYF	TGCGCCAGCAGTCTCCCATCGGTCGCTAACACAGATACGCAGTATTTT
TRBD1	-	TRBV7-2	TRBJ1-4	CASSFNKGGGRNEKLFF	TGTGCCAGCAGCTTTAATAAAGGGGGCGGCCGAAATGAAAAACTGTTTTTT
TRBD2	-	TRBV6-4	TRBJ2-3	CASSDHGAGDTDTQYF	TGTGCCAGCAGTGACCACGGCGCGGGGGATACAGATACGCAGTATTTT